This entry concerns a single TCR beta chain. This sample is drawn from a study of blood T cell repertoires in COVID-19. The wider study: The United States, Italy and Spain provided the acute and convalescent COVID-19 samples. The analysed material was cDNA or gDNA that came from T cells, B-cell-depleted T cells, or PBMCs.

The germline gives CDR1 MDHEN, CDR2 SYDVKM. The V segment lost 5 bases and the J segment 6 bases; nucleotides outside the gene matches: 7. This CDR3 is built from 14 residues. Study processing details: It was from reference gene primer amplification that nucleated cell counts were estimated. The protocol was immunoSEQ multiplex PCR, while the TCRdb copy is restricted to in-frame clones and leaves out a portion. Clone size and V and J calls were adopted from that table, with D and trimming inferred from the DNA. The repertoire holds 150,000 to 200,000 clones, with around 80% as singletons. The clonotype originates from a human donor with acute or convalescent COVID-19. The donor label of this sample is uncertain. This chain joins TRBV28 and TRBJ1-5, with 7 bases identical to TRBD1. The source material was peripheral blood. Written as DNA, the CDR3 is TGTGCCAGCAGTCCGGGACAGCTCGGTCAGCCCCAGCATTTT. Its translation: CASSPGQLGQPQHF.